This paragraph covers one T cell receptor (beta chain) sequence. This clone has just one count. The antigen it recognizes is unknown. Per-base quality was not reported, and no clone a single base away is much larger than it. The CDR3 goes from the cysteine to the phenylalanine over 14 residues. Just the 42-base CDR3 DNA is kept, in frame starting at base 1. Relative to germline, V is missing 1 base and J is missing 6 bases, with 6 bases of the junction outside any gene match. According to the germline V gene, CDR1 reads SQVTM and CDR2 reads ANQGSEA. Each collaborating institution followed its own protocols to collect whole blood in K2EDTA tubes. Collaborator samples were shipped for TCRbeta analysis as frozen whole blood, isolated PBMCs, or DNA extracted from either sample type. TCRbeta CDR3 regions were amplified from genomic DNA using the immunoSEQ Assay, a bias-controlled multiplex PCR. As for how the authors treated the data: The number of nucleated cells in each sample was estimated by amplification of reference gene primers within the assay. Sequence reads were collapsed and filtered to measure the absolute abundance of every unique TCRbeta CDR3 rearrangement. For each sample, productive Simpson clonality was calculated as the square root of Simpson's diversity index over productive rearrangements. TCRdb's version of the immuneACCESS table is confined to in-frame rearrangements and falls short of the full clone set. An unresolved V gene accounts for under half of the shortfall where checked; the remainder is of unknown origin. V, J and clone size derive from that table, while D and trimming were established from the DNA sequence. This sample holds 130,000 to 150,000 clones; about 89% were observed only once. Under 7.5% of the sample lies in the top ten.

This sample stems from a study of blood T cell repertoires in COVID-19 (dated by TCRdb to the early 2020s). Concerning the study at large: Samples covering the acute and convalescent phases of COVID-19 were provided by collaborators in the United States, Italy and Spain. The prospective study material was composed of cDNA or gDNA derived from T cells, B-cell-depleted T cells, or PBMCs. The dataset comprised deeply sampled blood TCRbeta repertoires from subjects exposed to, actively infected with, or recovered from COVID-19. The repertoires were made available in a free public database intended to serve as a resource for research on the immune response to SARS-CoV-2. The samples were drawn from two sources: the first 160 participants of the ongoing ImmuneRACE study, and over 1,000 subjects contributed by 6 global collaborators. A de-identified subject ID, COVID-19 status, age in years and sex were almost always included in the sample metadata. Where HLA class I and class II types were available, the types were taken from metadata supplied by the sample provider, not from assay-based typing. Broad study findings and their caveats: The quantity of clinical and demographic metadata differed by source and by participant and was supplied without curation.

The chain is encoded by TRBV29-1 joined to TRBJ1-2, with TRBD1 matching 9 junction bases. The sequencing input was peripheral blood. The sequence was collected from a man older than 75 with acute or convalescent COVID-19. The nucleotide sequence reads TGCAGCGTTGAAGGTGGACAGGGGAGCGATGGCTACACCTTC. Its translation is CSVEGGQGSDGYTF.